This T cell receptor (beta chain) was sequenced in a study of Ad26.COV2.S vaccination and SARS-CoV-2 variants. Study-level points and caveats: TCR breadth and depth estimates may have understated total T cell responses. Vaccine and placebo groups showed comparable non-spike TCR breadth.

Per the germline V gene, CDR1 is SGHAT and CDR2 is FQNNGV. V lost 5 bases to trimming and J lost 7 bases, with 12 bases between them. CDR3 size: 14 residues. Points on this clone: Its antigen is unidentified.

Only in-frame clones appear in the TCRdb table, and some are missing; sequencing was by immunoSEQ multiplex PCR. Here the sample spans tens of thousands of clones, 82% being singletons. The source material was peripheral blood, sampled after recovery from COVID-19. This receptor was obtained from a human donor who had recovered from COVID-19. The chain links TRBV11-2 to TRBJ1-6; D is unresolved. Here the CDR3 DNA reads TGTGCCAGCAGCCATCGACGGGGAAATTCACCCCTCCACTTT. Protein: CASSHRRGNSPLHF.